This T cell receptor (beta chain) was sequenced for a study of T cell responses to AZD1222 COVID-19 vaccine. Repertoires were generated with immunoSEQ multiplex PCR, while TCRdb's copy carries only in-frame clones and drops some. The sample records fewer than 150,000 clones, more than 85% being singletons. As to this clone: Its antigen is unidentified.

General study points: Among AZD1222 vaccinees, only five or six were seropositive at baseline. In the spike-specific TCR repertoire, nearly half reportedly target unmutated variant regions. No day 14 peak samples; only post-peak repertoires were characterized. Donors skewed white British and female; clonal diversity was possibly underestimated.

The CDR3 runs to 12 residues. Trimming took 7 bases from V and 0 from J, leaving 9 bases between them. Germline lookup yields CDR1 GTSNPN and CDR2 SVGIG (reference sequence). The chain employs TRBV30 and TRBJ1-2; the D gene is possibly TRBD1 (5 bases). The sequencing used peripheral blood, collected on day 0 of AZD1222 vaccination. The sequence was obtained from an adult in good health. CDR3 sequence: CALTATNYGYTF. CDR3 coding DNA: TGTGCCTTGACAGCAACTAACTATGGCTACACCTTC.